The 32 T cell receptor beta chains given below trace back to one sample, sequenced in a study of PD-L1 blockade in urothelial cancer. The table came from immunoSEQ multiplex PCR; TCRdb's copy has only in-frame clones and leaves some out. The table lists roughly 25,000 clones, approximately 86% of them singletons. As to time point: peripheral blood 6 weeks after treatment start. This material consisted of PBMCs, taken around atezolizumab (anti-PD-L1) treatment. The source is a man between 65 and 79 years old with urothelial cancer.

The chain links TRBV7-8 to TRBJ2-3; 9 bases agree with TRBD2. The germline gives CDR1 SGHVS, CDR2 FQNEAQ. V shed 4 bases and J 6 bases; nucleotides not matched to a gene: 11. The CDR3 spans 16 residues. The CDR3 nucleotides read TGTGCCAGCAGCTCGTCGGCGGGGGGGTATCAGGATACGCAGTATTTT. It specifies CASSSSAGGYQDTQYF.

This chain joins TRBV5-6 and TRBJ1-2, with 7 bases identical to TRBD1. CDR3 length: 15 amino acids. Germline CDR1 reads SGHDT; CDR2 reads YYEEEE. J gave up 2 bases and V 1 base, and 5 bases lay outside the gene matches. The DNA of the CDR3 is TGTGCCAGCAGCTTGATAGGGGGCTCCAACTATGGCTACACCTTC. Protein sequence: CASSLIGGSNYGYTF.

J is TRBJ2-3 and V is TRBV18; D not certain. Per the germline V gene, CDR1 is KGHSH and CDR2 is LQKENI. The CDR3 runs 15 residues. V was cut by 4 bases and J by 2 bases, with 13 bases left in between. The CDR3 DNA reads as TGTGCCAGCTCACATCAGGTCTCTCTCACAGATACGCAGTATTTT. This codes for CASSHQVSLTDTQYF. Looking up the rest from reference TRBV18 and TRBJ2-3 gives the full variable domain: NAGVMQNPRHLVRRRGQEARLRCSPMKGHSHVYWYRQLPEEGLKFMVYLQKENIIDESGMPKERFSAEFPKEGPSILRIQQVVRGDSAAYFCASSHQVSLTDTQYFGPGTRLTVL.

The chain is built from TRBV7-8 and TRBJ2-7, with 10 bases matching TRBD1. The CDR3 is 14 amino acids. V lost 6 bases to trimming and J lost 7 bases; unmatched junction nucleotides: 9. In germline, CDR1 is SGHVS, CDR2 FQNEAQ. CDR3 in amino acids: CASRPGTGEIEQYF. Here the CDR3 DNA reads TGTGCCAGCAGACCCGGGACAGGGGAAATTGAGCAGTACTTC.

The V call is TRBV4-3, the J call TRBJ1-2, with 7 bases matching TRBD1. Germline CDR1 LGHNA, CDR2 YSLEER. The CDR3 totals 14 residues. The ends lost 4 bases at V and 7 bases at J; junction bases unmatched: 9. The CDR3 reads CASSLTGTLGGYTF. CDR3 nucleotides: TGCGCCAGCAGCCTGACAGGGACTCTTGGTGGCTACACCTTC.

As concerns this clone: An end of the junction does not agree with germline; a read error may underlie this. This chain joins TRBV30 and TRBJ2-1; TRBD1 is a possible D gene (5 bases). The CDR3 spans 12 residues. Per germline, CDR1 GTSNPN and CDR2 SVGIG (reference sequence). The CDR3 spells CAWSNINQDRLF. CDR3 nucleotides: TGTGCCTGGAGTAATATAAACCAAGACAGACTCTTC.

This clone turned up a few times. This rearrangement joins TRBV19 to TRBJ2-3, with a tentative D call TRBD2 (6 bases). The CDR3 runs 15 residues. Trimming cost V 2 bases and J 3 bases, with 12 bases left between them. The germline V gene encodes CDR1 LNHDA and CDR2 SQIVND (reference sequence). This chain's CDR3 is CASSIRRAGTDTQYF. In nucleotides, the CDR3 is TGTGCCAGTAGTATAAGGAGGGCCGGGACAGATACGCAGTATTTT.

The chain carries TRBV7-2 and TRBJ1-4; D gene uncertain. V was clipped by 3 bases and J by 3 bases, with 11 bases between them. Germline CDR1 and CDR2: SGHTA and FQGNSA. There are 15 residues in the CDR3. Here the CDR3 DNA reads TGTGCCAGCAGCTTTGACCCGAGGGCTAATGAAAAACTGTTTTTT. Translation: CASSFDPRANEKLFF.

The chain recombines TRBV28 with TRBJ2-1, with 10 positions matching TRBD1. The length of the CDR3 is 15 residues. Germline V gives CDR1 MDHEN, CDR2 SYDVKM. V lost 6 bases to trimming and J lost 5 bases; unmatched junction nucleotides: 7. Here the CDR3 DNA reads TGTGCCAGCAGAACTGACAGGGGGCGTAACAATGAGCAGTTCTTC. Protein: CASRTDRGRNNEQFF.

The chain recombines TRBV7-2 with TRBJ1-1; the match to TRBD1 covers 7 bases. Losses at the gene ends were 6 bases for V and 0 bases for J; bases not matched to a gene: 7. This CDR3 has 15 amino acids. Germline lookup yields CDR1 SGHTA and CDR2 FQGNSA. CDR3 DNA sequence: TGTGCCAGCAGGATGACAGGGCACATGAACACTGAAGCTTTCTTT. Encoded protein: CASRMTGHMNTEAFF. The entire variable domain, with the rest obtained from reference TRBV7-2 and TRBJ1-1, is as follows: GAGVSQSPSNKVTEKGKDVELRCDPISGHTALYWYRQSLGQGLEFLIYFQGNSAPDKSGLPSDRFSAERTGGSVSTLTIQRTQQEDSAVYLCASRMTGHMNTEAFFGQGTRLTVV.

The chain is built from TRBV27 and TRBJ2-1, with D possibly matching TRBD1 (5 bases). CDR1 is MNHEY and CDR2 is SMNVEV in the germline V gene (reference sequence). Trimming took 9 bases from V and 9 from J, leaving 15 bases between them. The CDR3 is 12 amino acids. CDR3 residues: CARQSPRGEQFF. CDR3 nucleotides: TGTGCCAGACAATCCCCAAGGGGTGAGCAGTTCTTC.

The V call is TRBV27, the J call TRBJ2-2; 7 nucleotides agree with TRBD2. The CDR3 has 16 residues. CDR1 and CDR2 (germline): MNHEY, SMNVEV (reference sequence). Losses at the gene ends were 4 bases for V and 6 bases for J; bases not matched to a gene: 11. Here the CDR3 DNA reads TGTGCCAGCAGTTCTCTCCGGGAAGCGGGATCCGGGGAGCTGTTTTTT. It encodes CASSSLREAGSGELFF.

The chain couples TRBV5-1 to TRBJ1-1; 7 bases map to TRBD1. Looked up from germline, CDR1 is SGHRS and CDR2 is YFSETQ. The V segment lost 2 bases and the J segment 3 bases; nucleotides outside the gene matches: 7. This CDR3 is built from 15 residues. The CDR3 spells CASSFYRGGDTEAFF. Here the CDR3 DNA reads TGCGCCAGCAGCTTCTACAGGGGCGGTGACACTGAAGCTTTCTTT.

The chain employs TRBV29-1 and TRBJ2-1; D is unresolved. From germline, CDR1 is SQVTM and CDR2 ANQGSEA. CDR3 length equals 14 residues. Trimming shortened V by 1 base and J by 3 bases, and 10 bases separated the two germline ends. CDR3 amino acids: CSVEGVFIYNEQFF. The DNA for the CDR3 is TGCAGCGTTGAAGGAGTCTTTATCTACAATGAGCAGTTCTTC.

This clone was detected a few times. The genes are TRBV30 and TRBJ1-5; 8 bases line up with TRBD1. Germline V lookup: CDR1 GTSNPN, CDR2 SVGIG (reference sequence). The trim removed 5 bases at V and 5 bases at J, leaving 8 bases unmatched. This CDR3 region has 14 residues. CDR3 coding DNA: TGTGCCTGGGACAGGGGAAGTGAGGATCAGCCCCAGCATTTT. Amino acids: CAWDRGSEDQPQHF.

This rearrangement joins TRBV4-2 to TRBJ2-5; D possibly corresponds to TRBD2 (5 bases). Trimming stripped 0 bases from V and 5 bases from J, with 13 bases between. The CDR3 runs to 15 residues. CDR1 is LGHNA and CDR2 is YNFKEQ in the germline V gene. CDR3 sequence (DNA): TGTGCCAGCAGCCAAGAAATATGGGAGAGTGAGACCCAGTACTTC. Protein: CASSQEIWESETQYF.

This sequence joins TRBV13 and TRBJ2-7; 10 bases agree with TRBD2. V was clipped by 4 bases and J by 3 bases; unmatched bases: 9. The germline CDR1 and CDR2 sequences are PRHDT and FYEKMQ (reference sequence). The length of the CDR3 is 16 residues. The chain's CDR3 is CASSSSLSGRNYEQYF. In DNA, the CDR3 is TGTGCCAGCAGCTCCTCCCTTAGCGGGAGGAACTACGAGCAGTACTTC. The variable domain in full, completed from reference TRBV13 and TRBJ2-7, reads AAGVIQSPRHLIKEKRETATLKCYPIPRHDTVYWYQQGPGQDPQFLISFYEKMQSDKGSIPDRFSAQQFSDYHSELNMSSLELGDSALYFCASSSSLSGRNYEQYFGPGTRLTVT.

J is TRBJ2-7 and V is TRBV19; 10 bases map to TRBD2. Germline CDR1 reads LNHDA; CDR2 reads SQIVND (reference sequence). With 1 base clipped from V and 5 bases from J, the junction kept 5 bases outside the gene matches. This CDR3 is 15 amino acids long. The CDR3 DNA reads TGTGCCAGTAGTATAGTTAGCGGGAGGTCCAACGAGCAGTACTTC. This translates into CASSIVSGRSNEQYF.

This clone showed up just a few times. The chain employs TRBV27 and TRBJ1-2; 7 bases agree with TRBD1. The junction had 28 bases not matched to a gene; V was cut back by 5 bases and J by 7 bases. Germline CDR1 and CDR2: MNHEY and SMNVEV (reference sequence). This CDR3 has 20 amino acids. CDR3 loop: CASSPSIPPADRDSGSGYTF. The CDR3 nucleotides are TGTGCCAGCAGTCCCTCAATACCCCCCGCAGACAGGGATTCAGGATCTGGCTACACCTTC.

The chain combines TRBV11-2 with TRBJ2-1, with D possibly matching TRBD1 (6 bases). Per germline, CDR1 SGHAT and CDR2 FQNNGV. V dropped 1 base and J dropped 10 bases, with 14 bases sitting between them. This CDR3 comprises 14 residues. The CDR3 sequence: CASSLGPGAGEQFF. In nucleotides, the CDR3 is TGTGCCAGCAGCTTAGGGCCAGGGGCGGGCGAGCAGTTCTTC.

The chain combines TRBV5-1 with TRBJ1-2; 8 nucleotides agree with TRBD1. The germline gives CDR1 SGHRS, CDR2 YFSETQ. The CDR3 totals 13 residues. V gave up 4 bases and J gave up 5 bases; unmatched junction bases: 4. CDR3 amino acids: CASSQGQGYGYTF. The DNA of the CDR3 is TGCGCCAGCAGCCAAGGACAGGGTTATGGCTACACCTTC. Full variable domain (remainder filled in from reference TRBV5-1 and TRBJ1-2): KAGVTQTPRYLIKTRGQQVTLSCSPISGHRSVSWYQQTPGQGLQFLFEYFSETQRNKGNFPGRFSGRQFSNSRSEMNVSTLELGDSALYLCASSQGQGYGYTFGSGTRLTVV.

The CDR3 DNA reads as TGTGCCAGCAGCTTACCCTATAGACTAGCGGGGACCACCGGGGAGCTGTTTTTT. Encoded protein: CASSLPYRLAGTTGELFF. This chain joins TRBV7-9 and TRBJ2-2, with 11 bases that match TRBD2. The V gene end was trimmed by 2 bases and the J gene end by 4 bases; junction bases not matched to a gene: 9. The germline CDR1 and CDR2 sequences are SEHNR and FQNEAQ (reference sequence). The CDR3 runs 18 residues. Full variable domain (missing parts from reference TRBV7-9 and TRBJ2-2): DTGVSQNPRHKITKRGQNVTFRCDPISEHNRLYWYRQTLGQGPEFLTYFQNEAQLEKSRLLSDRFSAERPKGSFSTLEIQRTEQGDSAMYLCASSLPYRLAGTTGELFFGEGSRLTVL.

In nucleotides, the CDR3 is TGTGCCAGTAGTATAGATACTAGGGCACCCAACACTGAAGCTTTCTTT. It codes for CASSIDTRAPNTEAFF. The chain uses TRBV19 and TRBJ1-1; the D is unclear. The germline gives CDR1 LNHDA, CDR2 SQIVND (reference sequence). The CDR3 runs to 16 residues. V dropped 0 bases and J dropped 2 bases, with 13 bases sitting between them.

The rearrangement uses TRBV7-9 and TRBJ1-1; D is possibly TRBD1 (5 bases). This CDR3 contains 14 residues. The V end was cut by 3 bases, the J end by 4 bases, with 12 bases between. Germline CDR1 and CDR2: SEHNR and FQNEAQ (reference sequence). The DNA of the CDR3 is TGTGCCAGCAGCTTGGTATCGGGGGGCACTGAAGCTTTCTTT. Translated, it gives CASSLVSGGTEAFF. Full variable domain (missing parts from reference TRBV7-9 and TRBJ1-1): DTGVSQNPRHKITKRGQNVTFRCDPISEHNRLYWYRQTLGQGPEFLTYFQNEAQLEKSRLLSDRFSAERPKGSFSTLEIQRTEQGDSAMYLCASSLVSGGTEAFFGQGTRLTVV.

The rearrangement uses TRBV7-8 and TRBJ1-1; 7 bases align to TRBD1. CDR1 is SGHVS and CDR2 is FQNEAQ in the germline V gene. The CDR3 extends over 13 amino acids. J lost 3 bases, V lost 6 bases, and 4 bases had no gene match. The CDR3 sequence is CASSDRVYTEAFF. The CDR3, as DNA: TGTGCCAGCAGTGACAGGGTTTACACTGAAGCTTTCTTT.

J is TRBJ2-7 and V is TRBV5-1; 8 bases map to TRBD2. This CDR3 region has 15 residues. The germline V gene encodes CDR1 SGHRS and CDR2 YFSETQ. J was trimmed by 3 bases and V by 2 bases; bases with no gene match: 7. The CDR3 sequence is CASSFSSGRVYEQYF. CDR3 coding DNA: TGCGCCAGCAGCTTTAGCAGCGGGAGAGTCTACGAGCAGTACTTC.

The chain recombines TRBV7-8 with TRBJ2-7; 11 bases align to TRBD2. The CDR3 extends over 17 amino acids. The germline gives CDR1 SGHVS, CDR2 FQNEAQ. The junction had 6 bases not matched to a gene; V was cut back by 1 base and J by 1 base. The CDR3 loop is CASSLVTLAGVSYEQYF. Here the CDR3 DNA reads TGTGCCAGCAGCTTAGTGACACTAGCGGGAGTATCCTACGAGCAGTACTTC.

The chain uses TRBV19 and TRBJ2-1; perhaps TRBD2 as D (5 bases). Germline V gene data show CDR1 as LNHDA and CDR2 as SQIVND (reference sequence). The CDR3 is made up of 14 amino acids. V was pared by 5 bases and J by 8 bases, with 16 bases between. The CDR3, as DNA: TGTGCCAGTAGTGGCGGACTGCTACCCGATGAGCAGTTCTTC. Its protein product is CASSGGLLPDEQFF.

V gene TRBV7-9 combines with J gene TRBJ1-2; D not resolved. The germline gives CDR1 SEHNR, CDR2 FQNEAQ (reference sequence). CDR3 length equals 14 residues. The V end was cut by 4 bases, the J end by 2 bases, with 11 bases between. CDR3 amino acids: CASSSGEPNYGYTF. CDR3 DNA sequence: TGTGCCAGCAGCTCCGGGGAGCCAAACTATGGCTACACCTTC.

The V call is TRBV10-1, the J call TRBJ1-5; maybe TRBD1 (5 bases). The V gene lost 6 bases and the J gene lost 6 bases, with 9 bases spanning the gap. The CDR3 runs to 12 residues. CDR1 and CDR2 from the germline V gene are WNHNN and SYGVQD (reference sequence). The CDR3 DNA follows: TGCGCCAGCAGACAGGTTAGTCAGCCCCAGCATTTT. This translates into CASRQVSQPQHF.

The CDR3 region has the DNA TGTGCCAGCAGGAGGGGACTAGCAGAAAGCACAGATACGCAGTATTTT. Residues: CASRRGLAESTDTQYF. The chain links TRBV2 to TRBJ2-3; the match to TRBD2 covers 9 bases. The germline gives CDR1 SNHLY, CDR2 FYNNEI. Losses at the gene ends were 6 bases for V and 0 bases for J; bases not matched to a gene: 7. This CDR3 spans 16 amino acids. Complete variable domain (other parts from reference TRBV2 and TRBJ2-3): EPEVTQTPSHQVTQMGQEVILRCVPISNHLYFYWYRQILGQKVEFLVSFYNNEISEKSEIFDDQFSVERPDGSNFTLKIRSTKLEDSAMYFCASRRGLAESTDTQYFGPGTRLTVL.

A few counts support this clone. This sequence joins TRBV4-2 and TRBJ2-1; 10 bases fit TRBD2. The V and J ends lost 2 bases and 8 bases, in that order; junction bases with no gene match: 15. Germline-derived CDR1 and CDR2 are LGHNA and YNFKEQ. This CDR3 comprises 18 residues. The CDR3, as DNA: TGTGCCAGCAGCCAAAATTTTGGTGGGACTAGCGAGGTCCATGAGCAGTTCTTC. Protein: CASSQNFGGTSEVHEQFF.